The next 28 T cell receptor beta chains were all read from a single sample in a study of regulatory T cells in long-lasting Graves disease. Time point here: newly diagnosed GD, antithyroid drugs for less than 3 months. Generation of the TCR library employed RNA extracted from PBMCs. In building TCR beta libraries, iRepertoire HTBI primers were used together with Arm-PCR of CDR3 regions. TCRdb reprocessed the multiplex PCR reads via MiXCR and lists one record per CDR3 protein. The profile covers about 380,000 distinct CDR3 sequences, with around 15% appearing a single time and about 24% taken by the ten largest. The sequencing used peripheral blood mononuclear cells (PBMCs), collected at new diagnosis, from a patient treated with antithyroid drugs. These receptors originate from a female donor with Graves disease.

This clonotype was seen at least ten times. This chain joins TRBV2 and TRBJ1-2; D is possibly TRBD1 (6 bases). Germline assignment: CDR1 SNHLY and CDR2 FYNNEI. V lost 6 bases and J lost 3, with 11 bases in between. This CDR3 has 13 residues. CDR3 protein: CASSPQGYYGYTF. The DNA for the CDR3 is TGTGCCAGCAGCCCTCAGGGGTACTATGGCTACACCTTC. The whole variable domain, filled in from reference TRBV2 and TRBJ1-2, reads EPEVTQTPSHQVTQMGQEVILRCVPISNHLYFYWYRQILGQKVEFLVSFYNNEISEKSEIFDDQFSVERPDGSNFTLKIRSTKLEDSAMYFCASSPQGYYGYTFGSGTRLTVV.

This clonotype was seen ten or more times. The chain couples TRBV27 to TRBJ1-4, with D perhaps TRBD1 (5 bases). Per the germline V gene, CDR1 is MNHEY and CDR2 is SMNVEV (reference sequence). CDR3 length: 14 residues. Trimming pared 4 bases from V and 4 bases from J, leaving 10 bases between. The CDR3 sequence: CASSWGRFNEKLFF. CDR3 nucleotides: TGTGCCAGCAGTTGGGGACGGTTTAATGAAAAACTGTTTTTT.

This clonotype was seen many times. The rearrangement joins TRBV20-1 to TRBJ1-5; D is unclear. CDR3 size: 12 residues. V lost 6 bases and J lost 0, with 6 bases in between. CDR1 DFQATT and CDR2 SNEGSKA come from the germline V gene (reference sequence). CDR3 sequence: CSARYSNQPQHF. CDR3 DNA: TGCAGTGCCAGGTATAGCAATCAGCCCCAGCATTTT.

This clonotype came up many times. V gene TRBV13 combines with J gene TRBJ2-7, with no clear D. V lost 1 base and J 6 bases, leaving 13 bases between the germline ends. The CDR3 length is 14 residues. The germline V gene has CDR1 PRHDT and CDR2 FYEKMQ (reference sequence). As DNA, the CDR3 is TGTGCCAGCAGCTTAGAGTCGAGGTCGGGCGAGCAGTACTTC. This codes for CASSLESRSGEQYF.

This clonotype was counted between two and nine times. This sequence joins TRBV28 and TRBJ1-5; 7 bases fit TRBD1. The CDR3 totals 15 residues. The germline CDR1 and CDR2 sequences are MDHEN and SYDVKM. The V segment lost 7 bases and the J segment 1 base; nucleotides outside the gene matches: 7. The CDR3 region has the DNA TGTGCCAGCAACCCTAGGGGACAGAGCAATCAGCCCCAGCATTTT. This codes for CASNPRGQSNQPQHF.

This clonotype was recorded at least ten times. The chain uses TRBV24-1 and TRBJ2-1; 8 bases line up with TRBD1. Germline lookup yields CDR1 KGHDR and CDR2 SFDVKD. The CDR3 is 15 residues long. Germline trimming cut 5 bases from V and 3 bases from J; bases unmatched to any gene: 5. CDR3 loop: CATSVPGQDYNEQFF. The CDR3 DNA follows: TGTGCCACCAGTGTCCCGGGACAGGACTACAATGAGCAGTTCTTC.

The sample holds many counts of this clonotype. The V gene is TRBV6-5, the J gene TRBJ2-3; D tentatively reads TRBD1 or TRBD2 (5 bases each). Germline-derived CDR1 and CDR2 are MNHEY and SVGAGI. This CDR3 is 16 amino acids long. V dropped 0 bases and J dropped 1 base, with 11 bases sitting between them. The CDR3 reads CASSYSRGARTDTQYF. The CDR3 DNA follows: TGTGCCAGCAGTTACTCTAGAGGGGCCCGCACAGATACGCAGTATTTT.

This clonotype was counted at least ten times. The V gene is TRBV7-3, the J gene TRBJ1-1, with D tentatively TRBD1 (5 bases). The germline V gene has CDR1 SGHTA and CDR2 FQGTGA. The V gene lost 0 bases and the J gene lost 0 bases, with 14 bases spanning the gap. This CDR3 is built from 17 residues. The CDR3: CASSLTGTRWVNTEAFF. For the CDR3, the DNA is TGTGCCAGCAGCTTAACGGGGACCCGGTGGGTGAACACTGAAGCTTTCTTT.

In this sample, this clonotype turned up many times. The chain uses TRBV24-1 and TRBJ2-3; tentatively, D is TRBD1 or TRBD2 (5 bases each). CDR1 and CDR2 from the germline V gene are KGHDR and SFDVKD. The V end was cut by 0 bases, the J end by 6 bases, with 12 bases between. There are 15 residues in the CDR3. The CDR3 DNA sequence: TGTGCCACCAGTGATTTGGGGACCGCAGGGGATACGCAGTATTTT. The encoded protein is CATSDLGTAGDTQYF.

This clonotype came up many times. The chain couples TRBV11-2 to TRBJ1-5; D unclear. The V gene lost 5 bases and the J gene lost 4 bases, with 6 bases spanning the gap. The CDR3 extends over 12 amino acids. Germline lookup yields CDR1 SGHAT and CDR2 FQNNGV. The CDR3 region has the DNA TGTGCCAGCAGCCAGTTTAATCAGCCCCAGCATTTT. It translates to CASSQFNQPQHF. Combining the CDR3 with reference TRBV11-2 and TRBJ1-5 gives the whole variable domain EAGVAQSPRYKIIEKRQSVAFWCNPISGHATLYWYQQILGQGPKLLIQFQNNGVVDDSQLPKDRFSAERLKGVDSTLKIQPAKLEDSAVYLCASSQFNQPQHFGDGTRLSIL.

The gene calls are TRBV4-2 and TRBJ2-7, with 9 bases identical to TRBD2. Germline V gives CDR1 LGHNA, CDR2 YNFKEQ. With 8 bases clipped from V and 5 bases from J, the junction kept 13 bases outside the gene matches. The CDR3 extends over 15 amino acids. In DNA, the CDR3 is TGTGCCAGCTCACCGGCTAGCGGGGTTATGAACGAGCAGTACTTC. Amino acid sequence: CASSPASGVMNEQYF.

This rearrangement joins TRBV11-3 to TRBJ2-5; D may be TRBD1 (6 bases). The CDR3 runs 14 residues. From germline, CDR1 is SGHNT and CDR2 YENEEA. V shed 4 bases and J shed 5 bases, with 14 bases lying between them. CDR3 in DNA: TGTGCCAGCAGCTCCAATCCAGGGGCGGAGACCCAGTACTTC. It codes for CASSSNPGAETQYF.

This clonotype was seen ten or more times. The chain carries TRBV27 and TRBJ2-3, with a tentative D call TRBD1 (6 bases). This CDR3 has 13 residues. Germline CDR1 is MNHEY and CDR2 is SMNVEV (reference sequence). V was shortened by 3 bases and J by 8 bases, with 12 bases between the two germline ends. The CDR3 region is CASSFGQDSTQYF. For the CDR3, the DNA is TGTGCCAGCAGTTTCGGGCAGGACAGTACGCAGTATTTT.

This clonotype was seen ten or more times. V is TRBV5-1 and J is TRBJ1-6; 10 positions agree with TRBD1. With 2 bases clipped from V and 9 bases from J, the junction kept 11 bases outside the gene matches. Germline V gene lookup returns CDR1 SGHRS and CDR2 YFSETQ. This CDR3 is 17 amino acids long. The CDR3 bases are TGCGCCAGCAGCTTCGGGGGGACAGGGGAGCAAAGTTCACCCCTCCACTTT. Translated, it gives CASSFGGTGEQSSPLHF.

This clonotype was seen at least ten times. The chain employs TRBV28 and TRBJ2-2, with D unresolved. CDR3 length: 15 residues. The V and J ends lost 3 bases and 4 bases respectively, with 12 bases between them. Per germline, CDR1 MDHEN and CDR2 SYDVKM. CDR3 protein: CASSFRLPVTGELFF. The CDR3 DNA is TGTGCCAGCAGTTTTCGACTTCCCGTCACCGGGGAGCTGTTTTTT.

This clonotype was recorded once. This could be a read error, since a much larger clone is one nucleotide away. The chain is built from TRBV27 and TRBJ1-4; 8 bases are shared with TRBD1. With V trimmed by 2 bases and J by 5 bases, 10 bases remained unmatched. Germline V lookup: CDR1 MNHEY, CDR2 SMNVEV (reference sequence). This CDR3 spans 17 amino acids. CDR3 sequence reads: CASSLMGQDPKNEKLFF. The CDR3 coding sequence is TGTGCCAGCAGTTTAATGGGACAGGACCCTAAGAATGAAAAACTGTTTTTT.

This clonotype was detected ten times or more. J is TRBJ2-1 and V is TRBV7-2; D is possibly TRBD1 or TRBD2 (5 bases each). From germline, CDR1 is SGHTA and CDR2 FQGNSA. V lost 2 bases to trimming and J lost 8 bases, with 16 bases between them. The CDR3 runs 15 residues. CDR3 sequence: CASSLRQRAVDEQFF. The CDR3 DNA reads TGTGCCAGCAGCTTAAGACAGAGGGCGGTTGATGAGCAGTTCTTC.

This clonotype was seen repeatedly, ten times or more. The chain couples TRBV29-1 to TRBJ2-1; no firm D call. CDR1 is SQVTM, CDR2 ANQGSEA, per germline. There are 12 residues in the CDR3. V gave up 3 bases and J gave up 4 bases, with 7 bases separating them. The CDR3 region is CSVESLYNEQFF. DNA of the CDR3: TGCAGCGTTGAGAGCCTATACAATGAGCAGTTCTTC.

This clonotype was observed many times. The chain joins TRBV6-9 to TRBJ1-1; 7 positions match TRBD1. The length of the CDR3 is 15 residues. With 4 bases clipped from V and 4 bases from J, the junction kept 9 bases outside the gene matches. The germline V gene encodes CDR1 MNHGY and CDR2 SVAAGI. CDR3: CASSSTHRGSTEAFF. DNA of the CDR3: TGTGCCAGCAGTTCTACACACAGGGGAAGCACTGAAGCTTTCTTT.

Of note for this clonotype: This likely reflects a read error, since a far larger clone is one base away. The V call is TRBV20-1, the J call TRBJ2-7, with D uncertain. This CDR3 spans 13 amino acids. The V end lost 4 bases, the J end lost 7 bases, and 17 bases lay between the germline ends. Germline CDR1 and CDR2: DFQATT and SNEGSKA (reference sequence). Written as DNA, the CDR3 is TGCAGTGCTATCTCAAGGGCCCGTCGGGAGCAGTACTTC. Amino acids: CSAISRARREQYF.

This clonotype was seen ten or more times. V usage is TRBV7-6 and J usage is TRBJ1-1, with a tentative D call TRBD1 (5 bases). This CDR3 comprises 17 residues. V was trimmed by 2 bases and J by 1 base, leaving 17 bases between them. Germline-derived CDR1 and CDR2 are SGHVS and FNYEAQ. CDR3 sequence: CASSLIVWGIENTEAFF. The CDR3 DNA sequence: TGTGCCAGCAGCTTAATCGTTTGGGGCATCGAGAACACTGAAGCTTTCTTT.

This clonotype appeared many times. The chain recombines TRBV9 with TRBJ1-1, with D possibly matching TRBD1 (5 bases). Germline-derived CDR1 and CDR2 are SGDLS and YYNGEE. The CDR3 loop spans 15 amino acids. V was shortened by 2 bases and J by 0 bases, with 11 bases between the two germline ends. The CDR3 DNA reads TGTGCCAGCAGCGTCCAGGGCCAAATGAACACTGAAGCTTTCTTT. Its protein product is CASSVQGQMNTEAFF.

In its sample, this clonotype was seen once. The chain employs TRBV6-2 or TRBV6-3 and TRBJ2-4; 7 bases align to TRBD1. Per the germline V gene, CDR1 is MNHEY and CDR2 is SVGEGT. V shed 2 bases, J shed 7 bases, and the junction held 2 bases outside the gene matches. The CDR3 loop spans 13 amino acids. The CDR3 DNA reads as TGTGCCAGCAGTTACACCAGGGGGAACATTCAGTACTTC. Amino acid sequence: CASSYTRGNIQYF.

The sample holds many counts of this clonotype. This rearrangement joins TRBV11-2 to TRBJ1-2, with D hard to call. Germline lookup yields CDR1 SGHAT and CDR2 FQNNGV. V lost 5 bases and J lost 4, with 20 bases in between. The CDR3 extends over 16 amino acids. CDR3 bases: TGTGCCAGCAGCCCGCTTGGGGAGACCCGATCCTATGGCTACACCTTC. Its translation: CASSPLGETRSYGYTF.

The chain links TRBV4-1 to TRBJ2-5; TRBD1 is a possible D gene (5 bases). The CDR3 covers 13 residues. CDR1 and CDR2 from the germline V gene are MGHRA and YSYEKL. V gave up 3 bases and J gave up 5 bases, with 10 bases separating them. The CDR3 reads CASSQTKGETQYF. CDR3 bases: TGCGCCAGCAGCCAGACCAAGGGGGAGACCCAGTACTTC.

This clonotype showed up many times. The J gene is TRBJ2-7, the V gene TRBV7-8; 7 nucleotides agree with TRBD1. Germline CDR1 SGHVS, CDR2 FQNEAQ. V trimming: 5 bases; J trimming: 6 bases; junction bases outside the gene matches: 13. The CDR3 consists of 15 residues. The CDR3 reads CASSPGTVMIPEQYF. CDR3 bases: TGTGCCAGCAGCCCCGGGACAGTGATGATACCCGAGCAGTACTTC.

This sequence joins TRBV7-2 and TRBJ1-2; no reliable D call. Germline V CDR1 and CDR2: SGHTA, FQGNSA. V lost 6 bases and J 7 bases, leaving 12 bases between the germline ends. The CDR3 covers 12 residues. CDR3 amino acids: CASSPALGGYTF. The CDR3 DNA follows: TGTGCCAGCAGTCCCGCTTTAGGTGGCTACACCTTC.

This clonotype was recorded many times. V and J are TRBV7-8 and TRBJ2-3, with a weak D call TRBD2 (6 bases). V lost 1 base, J lost 2 bases, and 7 bases lay in between. The germline gives CDR1 SGHVS, CDR2 FQNEAQ. This CDR3 region has 14 residues. DNA for the CDR3: TGTGCCAGCAGCTTAGGGGACTTCACAGATACGCAGTATTTT. Translation: CASSLGDFTDTQYF. Drawing the rest from reference TRBV7-8 and TRBJ2-3, the complete variable domain is GAGVSQSPRYKVAKRGQDVALRCDPISGHVSLFWYQQALGQGPEFLTYFQNEAQLDKSGLPSDRFFAERPEGSVSTLKIQRTQQEDSAVYLCASSLGDFTDTQYFGPGTRLTVL.